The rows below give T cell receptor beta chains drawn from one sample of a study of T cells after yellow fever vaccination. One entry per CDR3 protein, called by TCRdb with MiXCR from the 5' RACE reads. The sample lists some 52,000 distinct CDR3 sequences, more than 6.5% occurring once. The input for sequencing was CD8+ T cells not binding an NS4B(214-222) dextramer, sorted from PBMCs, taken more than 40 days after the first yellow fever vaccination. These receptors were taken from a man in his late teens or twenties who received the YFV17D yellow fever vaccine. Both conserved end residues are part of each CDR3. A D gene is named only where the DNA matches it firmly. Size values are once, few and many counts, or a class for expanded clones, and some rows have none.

TGTGCCACCAGCAGAGACCCGGCCGATACGCAGTATTTT,CATSRDPADTQYF,TRBV15,.,many,TRBJ2-3
TGTGCCAGCTTCAAGGGGGCCACTTTCCCGAACACTGAAGCTTTCTTT,CASFKGATFPNTEAFF,TRBV18,TRBD1,few,TRBJ1-1
TGCGCCAGCAGCCTAGAGCCCGGGACAGTTAGTGAAAAACTGTTTTTT,CASSLEPGTVSEKLFF,TRBV4-3,TRBD1,.,TRBJ1-4
TGTGCCAGCAGCCAGGGAGACACTGAAGCTTTCTTT,CASSQGDTEAFF,TRBV11-3,.,few,TRBJ1-1
TGTGCCAGCATCCCGAGGGGGCGCGGCACAGATACGCAGTATTTT,CASIPRGRGTDTQYF,TRBV7-8,TRBD1,few,TRBJ2-3
TGTGCCAGCAGTCGAGACGCTCCGACAGGGCTGGAGACCCAGTACTTC,CASSRDAPTGLETQYF,TRBV28,TRBD1,.,TRBJ2-5
TGTGCCACCAGTGATAGGGGGAGCCCAGATACGCAGTATTTT,CATSDRGSPDTQYF,TRBV24-1,.,few,TRBJ2-3
TGCGCCAGCAGCACGGGACTAGCGGGGGGGCCCGAGCAGTACTTC,CASSTGLAGGPEQYF,TRBV5-1,TRBD2,many,TRBJ2-7
TGTGCCAGCAGCGCCGGGGCCCCGCCAGATACGCAGTATTTT,CASSAGAPPDTQYF,TRBV9,.,few,TRBJ2-3
TGTGCCAGCAGTGAAGATCCGCGGGGGGGCCTAGCGAACACCGGGGAGCTGTTTTTT,CASSEDPRGGLANTGELFF,TRBV2,TRBD2,few,TRBJ2-2
TGTGCCAGCAGTGCCCCCGGGACTAGCAATGAGCAGTTCTTC,CASSAPGTSNEQFF,TRBV12-3/TRBV12-4,TRBD2,.,TRBJ2-1
TGTGCCAGCAGTTCCCTAAAGGACAGGGTCACAGATACGCAGTATTTT,CASSSLKDRVTDTQYF,TRBV27,TRBD1,many,TRBJ2-3
TGTGCCAGCAGCTGGGACAGGGGGCGTTCGGAGGAGCAGTACTTC,CASSWDRGRSEEQYF,TRBV5-5,TRBD1,.,TRBJ2-7
TGCAGCGTCGAGCGAGATACGCAGTATTTT,CSVERDTQYF,TRBV29-1,.,many,TRBJ2-3
TGTGCCAGCAGCCTAGAGAAAAGCACAGATACGCAGTATTTT,CASSLEKSTDTQYF,TRBV3-1,.,many,TRBJ2-3
TGTGCCAGCAGCCGACGAGCGGGGGATCGCACTGAAGCTTTCTTT,CASSRRAGDRTEAFF,TRBV7-6,.,many,TRBJ1-1
TGTGCCAGCAGTTTAGTAGCGGGGGACCTTTGGAATGAGCAGTTCTTC,CASSLVAGDLWNEQFF,TRBV12-3/TRBV12-4,TRBD2,.,TRBJ2-1
TGCAGTGCTAGAGATCTAGACAGGAACACCGGGGAGCTGTTTTTT,CSARDLDRNTGELFF,TRBV20-1,.,.,TRBJ2-2
TGTGCTAGCAGCTTTTACATCCAAGAGACCCAGTACTTC,CASSFYIQETQYF,TRBV7-7,.,many,TRBJ2-5
TGCGCCAGCAGCCAGCGCTTCTTGGGAGCTAATGAAAAACTGTTTTTT,CASSQRFLGANEKLFF,TRBV4-1,.,.,TRBJ1-4
TGTGCCAGCAGTGAAGCCCGCCCTCGGGGTGAAGCTTTCTTT,CASSEARPRGEAFF,TRBV2,.,.,TRBJ1-1